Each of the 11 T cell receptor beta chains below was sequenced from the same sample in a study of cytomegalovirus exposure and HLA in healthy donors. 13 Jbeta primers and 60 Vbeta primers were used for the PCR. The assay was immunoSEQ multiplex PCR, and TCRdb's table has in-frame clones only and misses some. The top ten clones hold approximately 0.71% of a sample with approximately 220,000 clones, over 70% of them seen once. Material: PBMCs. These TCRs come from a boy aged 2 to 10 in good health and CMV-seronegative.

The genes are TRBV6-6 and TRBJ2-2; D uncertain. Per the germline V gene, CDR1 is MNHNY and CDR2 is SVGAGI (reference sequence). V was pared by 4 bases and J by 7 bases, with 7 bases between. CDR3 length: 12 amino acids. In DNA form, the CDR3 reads TGTGCCAGCAGTTCTCAGGTCGGGGAGCTGTTTTTT. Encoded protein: CASSSQVGELFF.

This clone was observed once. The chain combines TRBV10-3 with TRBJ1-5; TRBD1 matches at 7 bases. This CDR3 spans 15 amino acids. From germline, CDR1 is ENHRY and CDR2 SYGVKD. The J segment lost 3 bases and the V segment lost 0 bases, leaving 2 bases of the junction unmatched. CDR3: CAISESGQPNQPQHF. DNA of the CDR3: TGTGCCATCAGTGAGTCGGGACAGCCCAATCAGCCCCAGCATTTT.

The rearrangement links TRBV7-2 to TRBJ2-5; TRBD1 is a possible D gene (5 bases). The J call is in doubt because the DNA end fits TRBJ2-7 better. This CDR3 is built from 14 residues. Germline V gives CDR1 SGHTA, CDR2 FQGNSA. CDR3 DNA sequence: TGTGCCAGCAGCGTTGACAGAAGCTCCTACGAGCAGTACTTC. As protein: CASSVDRSSYEQYF.

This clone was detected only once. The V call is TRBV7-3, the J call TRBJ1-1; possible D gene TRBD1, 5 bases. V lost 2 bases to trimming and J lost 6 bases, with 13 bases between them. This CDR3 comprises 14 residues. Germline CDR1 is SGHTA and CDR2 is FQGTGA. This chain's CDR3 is CASSLVGGTPEAFF. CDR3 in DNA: TGTGCCAGCAGCTTAGTGGGGGGGACCCCTGAAGCTTTCTTT.

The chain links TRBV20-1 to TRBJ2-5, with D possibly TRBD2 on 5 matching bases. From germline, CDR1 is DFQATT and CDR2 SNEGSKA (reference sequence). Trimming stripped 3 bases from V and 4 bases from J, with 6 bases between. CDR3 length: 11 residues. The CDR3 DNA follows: TGCAGTGCTAGGGCGGGAGAGACCCAGTACTTC. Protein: CSARAGETQYF.

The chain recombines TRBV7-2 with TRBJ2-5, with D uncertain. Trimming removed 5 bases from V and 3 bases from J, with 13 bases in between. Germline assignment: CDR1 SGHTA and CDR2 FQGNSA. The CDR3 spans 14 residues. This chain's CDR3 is CASSRAGLKETQYF. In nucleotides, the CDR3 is TGTGCCAGCAGCAGAGCTGGGCTGAAAGAGACCCAGTACTTC.

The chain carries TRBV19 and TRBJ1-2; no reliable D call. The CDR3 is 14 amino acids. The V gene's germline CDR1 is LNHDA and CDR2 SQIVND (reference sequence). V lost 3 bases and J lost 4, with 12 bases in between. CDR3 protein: CASSMAGAAYGYTF. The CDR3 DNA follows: TGTGCCAGTAGTATGGCCGGAGCAGCCTATGGCTACACCTTC.

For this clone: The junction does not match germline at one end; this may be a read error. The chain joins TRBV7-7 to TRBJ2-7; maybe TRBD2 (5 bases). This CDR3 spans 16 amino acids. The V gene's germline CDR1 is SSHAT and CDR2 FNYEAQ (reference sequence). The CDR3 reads CASSLIGLAPPYEQYF. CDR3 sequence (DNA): TGTGCTAGCAGCTTAATTGGCCTAGCTCCTCCCTACGAGCAGTACTTC. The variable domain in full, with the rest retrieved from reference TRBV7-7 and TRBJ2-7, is GAGVSQSPRYKVTKRGQDVTLRCDPISSHATLYWYQQALGQGPEFLTYFNYEAQPDKSGLPSDRFSAERPEGSISTLTIQRTEQRDSAMYRCASSLIGLAPPYEQYFGPGTRLTVT.

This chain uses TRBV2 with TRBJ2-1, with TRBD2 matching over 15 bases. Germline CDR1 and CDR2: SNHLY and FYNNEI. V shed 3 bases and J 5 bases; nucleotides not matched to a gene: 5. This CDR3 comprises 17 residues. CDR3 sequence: CASSEPGLAGGHNEQFF. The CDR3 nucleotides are TGTGCCAGCAGTGAGCCCGGACTAGCGGGAGGGCACAATGAGCAGTTCTTC.

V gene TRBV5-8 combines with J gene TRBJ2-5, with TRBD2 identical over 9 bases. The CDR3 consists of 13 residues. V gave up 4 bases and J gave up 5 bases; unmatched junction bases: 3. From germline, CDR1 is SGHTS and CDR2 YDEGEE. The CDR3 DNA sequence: TGTGCCAGCAGCCTCGCGGGGGGGGAGACCCAGTACTTC. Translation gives CASSLAGGETQYF.

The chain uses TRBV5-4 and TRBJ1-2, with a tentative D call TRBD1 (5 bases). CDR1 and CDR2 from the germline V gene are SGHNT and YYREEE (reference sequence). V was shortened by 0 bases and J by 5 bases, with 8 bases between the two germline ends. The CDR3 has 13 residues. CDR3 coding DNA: TGTGCCAGCAGCTTGGGACAGAGATATGGCTACACCTTC. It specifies CASSLGQRYGYTF.